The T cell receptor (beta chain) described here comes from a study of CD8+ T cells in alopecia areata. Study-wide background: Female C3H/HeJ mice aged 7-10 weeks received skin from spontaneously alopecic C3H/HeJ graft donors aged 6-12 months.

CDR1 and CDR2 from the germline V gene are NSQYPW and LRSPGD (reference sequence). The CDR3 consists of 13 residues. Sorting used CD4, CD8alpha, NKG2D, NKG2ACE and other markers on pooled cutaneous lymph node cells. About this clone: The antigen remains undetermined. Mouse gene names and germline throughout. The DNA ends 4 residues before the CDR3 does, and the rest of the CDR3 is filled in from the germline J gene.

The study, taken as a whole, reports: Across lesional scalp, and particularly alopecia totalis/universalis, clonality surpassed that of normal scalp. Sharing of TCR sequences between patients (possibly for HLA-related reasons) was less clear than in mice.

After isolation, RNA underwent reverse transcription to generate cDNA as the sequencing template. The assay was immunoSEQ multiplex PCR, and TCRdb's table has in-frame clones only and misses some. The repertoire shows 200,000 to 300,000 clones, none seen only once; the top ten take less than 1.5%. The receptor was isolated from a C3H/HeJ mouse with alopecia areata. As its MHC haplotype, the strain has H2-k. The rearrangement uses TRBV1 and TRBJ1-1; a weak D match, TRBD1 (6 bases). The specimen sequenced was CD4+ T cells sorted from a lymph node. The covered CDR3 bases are TGCACCTGCAGTGCAGATGCAGGGGCA. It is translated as CTCSADAGA. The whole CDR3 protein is CTCSADAGAEVFF.